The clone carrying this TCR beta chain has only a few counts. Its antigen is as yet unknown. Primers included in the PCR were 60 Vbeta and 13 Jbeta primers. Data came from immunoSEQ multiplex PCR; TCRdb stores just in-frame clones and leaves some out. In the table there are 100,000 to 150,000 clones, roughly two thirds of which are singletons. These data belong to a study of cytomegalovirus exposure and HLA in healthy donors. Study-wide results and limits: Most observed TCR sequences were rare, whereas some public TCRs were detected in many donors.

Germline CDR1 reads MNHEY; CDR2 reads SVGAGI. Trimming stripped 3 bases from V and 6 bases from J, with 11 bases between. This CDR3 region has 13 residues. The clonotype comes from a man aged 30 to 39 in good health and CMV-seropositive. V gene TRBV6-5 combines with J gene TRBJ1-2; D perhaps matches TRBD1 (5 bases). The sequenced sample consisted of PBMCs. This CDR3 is CASSYWGGDGYTF. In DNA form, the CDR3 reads TGTGCCAGCAGTTATTGGGGGGGGGATGGCTACACCTTC.